This T cell receptor (beta chain) was profiled in a study of T cell responses to AZD1222 COVID-19 vaccine. Study results and caveats: Donors were chiefly white British, with a greater number of females, and clonal diversity was perhaps underestimated.

Details on this clone: Its antigen is unidentified.

Data came from immunoSEQ multiplex PCR; TCRdb stores just in-frame clones and leaves some out. Of around 140,000 clones in the sample, roughly nine tenths were seen once. The material sequenced was peripheral blood, taken 28 days after the second dose of the MenACWY control vaccine. This receptor was obtained from an adult who received the MenACWY meningococcal vaccine as a control.

DNA for the CDR3: TGTGCCAGTAGCCTACAGGGAAACACCATATATTTT. Protein product: CASSLQGNTIYF. The J gene is TRBJ1-3, the V gene TRBV19; D unclear. The germline CDR1 and CDR2 sequences are LNHDA and SQIVND (reference sequence). The CDR3 spans 12 residues. V was cut by 6 bases and J by 4 bases, with 7 bases left in between.